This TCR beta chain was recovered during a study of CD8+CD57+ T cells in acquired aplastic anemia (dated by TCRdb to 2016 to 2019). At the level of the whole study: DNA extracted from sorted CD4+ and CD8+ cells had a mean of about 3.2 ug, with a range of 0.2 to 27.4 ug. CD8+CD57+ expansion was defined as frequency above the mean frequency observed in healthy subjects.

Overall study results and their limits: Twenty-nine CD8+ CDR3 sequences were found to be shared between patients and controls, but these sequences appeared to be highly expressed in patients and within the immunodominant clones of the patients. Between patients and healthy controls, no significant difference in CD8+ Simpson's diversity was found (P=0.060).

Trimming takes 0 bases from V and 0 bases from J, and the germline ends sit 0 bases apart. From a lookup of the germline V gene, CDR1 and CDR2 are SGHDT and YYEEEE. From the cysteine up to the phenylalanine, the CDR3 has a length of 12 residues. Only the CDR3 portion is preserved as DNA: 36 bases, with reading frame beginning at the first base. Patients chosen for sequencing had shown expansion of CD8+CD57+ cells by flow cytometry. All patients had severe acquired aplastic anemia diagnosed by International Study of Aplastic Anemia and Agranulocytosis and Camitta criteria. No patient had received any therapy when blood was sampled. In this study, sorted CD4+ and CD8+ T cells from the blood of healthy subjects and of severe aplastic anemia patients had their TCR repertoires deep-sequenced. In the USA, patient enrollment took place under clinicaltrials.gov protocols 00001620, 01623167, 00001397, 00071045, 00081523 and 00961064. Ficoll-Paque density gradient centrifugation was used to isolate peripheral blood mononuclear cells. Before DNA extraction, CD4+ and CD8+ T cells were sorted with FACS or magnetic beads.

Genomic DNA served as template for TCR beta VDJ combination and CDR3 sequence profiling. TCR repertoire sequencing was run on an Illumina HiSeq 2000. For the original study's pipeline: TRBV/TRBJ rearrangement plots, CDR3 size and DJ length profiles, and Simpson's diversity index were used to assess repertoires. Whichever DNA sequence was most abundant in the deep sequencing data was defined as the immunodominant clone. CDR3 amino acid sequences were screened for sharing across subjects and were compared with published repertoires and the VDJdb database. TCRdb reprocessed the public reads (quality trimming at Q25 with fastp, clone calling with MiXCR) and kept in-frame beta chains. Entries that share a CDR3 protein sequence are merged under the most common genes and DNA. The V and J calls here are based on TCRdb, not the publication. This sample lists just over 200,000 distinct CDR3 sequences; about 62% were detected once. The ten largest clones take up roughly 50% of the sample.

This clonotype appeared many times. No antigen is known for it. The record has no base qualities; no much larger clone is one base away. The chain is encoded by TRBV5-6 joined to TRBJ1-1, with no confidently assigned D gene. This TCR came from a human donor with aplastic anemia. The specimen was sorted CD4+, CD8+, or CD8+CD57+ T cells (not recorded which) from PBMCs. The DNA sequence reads TGTGCCAGCAGCTTGGTGAACACTGAAGCTTTCTTT. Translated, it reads CASSLVNTEAFF.